The entry below describes one T cell receptor beta chain. On cycle 4 day 1 and cycle 7 day 1, as well as at baseline, blood was sampled. Per the germline V gene, CDR1 is SGHRS and CDR2 is YFSETQ. Trimming pared 0 bases from V and 0 bases from J, leaving 9 bases between. There are 15 residues in the CDR3. This entry comes from a study of OX40 agonist ivuxolimab in advanced cancers. Whole-study context: Patients with hepatocellular carcinoma, melanoma, renal cell or head and neck cancer made up the dose-escalation patients. Three patients responded partially, comprising one with hepatocellular carcinoma and two with cutaneous melanoma.

Assay: immunoSEQ multiplex PCR; the TCRdb copy retains only in-frame clones and omits some. The sample carries some 21,000 clones, around four fifths recorded once. This rearrangement joins TRBV5-1 to TRBJ2-5, with D maybe TRBD2 (6 bases). This TCR was sampled from an adult with an advanced solid tumor such as melanoma, head and neck, liver or kidney cancer. This material consisted of CD4+ or CD8+ T cells sorted from blood, taken in a trial of the OX40 agonist ivuxolimab. This CDR3 is CASSLVQRDQETQYF. The CDR3 region has the DNA TGCGCCAGCAGCTTGGTACAGCGGGACCAAGAGACCCAGTACTTC.